The 16 T cell receptor beta chains below were found in one sample sequenced in a study of blood T cell repertoires in COVID-19. Assay: immunoSEQ multiplex PCR; the TCRdb copy retains only in-frame clones and omits some. The sample carries a few hundred thousand clones, around 81% recorded once. Sequences were obtained from PBMCs or T cells enriched from blood (not recorded which). These receptors all come from a woman aged 40 to 49 with acute COVID-19.

The gene calls are TRBV21-1 and TRBJ1-4; no check of the table's D call, TRBD1, against the DNA was made. TRBV21-1 is given as a pseudogene. The CDR3 totals 18 residues. This chain's CDR3 is CASSDRDRGQLANEKLFF. The CDR3 region has the DNA TGTGCCAGCAGCGACCGGGACAGGGGGCAGTTAGCTAATGAAAAACTGTTTTTT.

The J gene is TRBJ2-1, the V gene TRBV18; tentative D call: TRBD2 (6 bases). From germline, CDR1 is KGHSH and CDR2 LQKENI. Trimming removed 3 bases at V and 0 bases at J, with 12 bases between. CDR3 length: 16 residues. CDR3 sequence reads: CASSPGLRSSYNEQFF. The CDR3 nucleotides are TGTGCCAGCTCACCGGGACTCCGGAGCTCCTACAATGAGCAGTTCTTC.

The count of this clone is one. V gene TRBV29-1 combines with J gene TRBJ1-1; D not certain. The germline V gene encodes CDR1 SQVTM and CDR2 ANQGSEA. CDR3 size: 13 residues. V was cut by 6 bases and J by 0 bases, with 11 bases left in between. The CDR3 protein is CSVGLAMNTEAFF. DNA of the CDR3: TGCAGCGTCGGACTGGCAATGAACACTGAAGCTTTCTTT.

This rearrangement joins TRBV27 to TRBJ1-2, with D perhaps TRBD1 (6 bases). Germline V gene data show CDR1 as MNHEY and CDR2 as SMNVEV (reference sequence). This CDR3 comprises 14 residues. Trimming left V 3 bases short and J 8 bases short, with 16 bases between. The CDR3 reads CASSFGVGARGYTF. The CDR3 bases are TGTGCCAGCAGTTTTGGAGTGGGGGCGAGGGGCTACACCTTC.

The V call is TRBV28, the J call TRBJ1-5, with no clear D. The ends were cut back, 7 bases at V and 5 bases at J, with 15 bases in the middle. Germline loops: CDR1 MDHEN, CDR2 SYDVKM. CDR3 length equals 14 residues. CDR3 region: CASTAGERDQPQHF. In DNA, the CDR3 is TGTGCCAGCACCGCCGGGGAGAGGGATCAGCCCCAGCATTTT.

CDR3 sequence reads: CSVEGPGQRQFF. CDR3 coding DNA: TGCAGCGTTGAGGGGCCGGGACAACGACAGTTCTTC. The chain uses TRBV29-1 and TRBJ2-1, with D possibly TRBD1 on 6 matching bases. The CDR3 is 12 residues long. Looked up from germline, CDR1 is SQVTM and CDR2 is ANQGSEA. Trimming left V 3 bases short and J 13 bases short, with 16 bases between.

The chain carries TRBV6-5 and TRBJ2-5; the D gene is possibly TRBD2 (5 bases). With 5 bases removed from V and 4 bases from J, the gap between germline ends came to 17 bases. Germline-derived CDR1 and CDR2 are MNHEY and SVGAGI. This CDR3 is 15 amino acids long. CDR3 residues: CASSTAQRERETQYF. In nucleotides, the CDR3 is TGTGCCAGCAGTACTGCCCAGAGGGAACGAGAGACCCAGTACTTC.

The chain couples TRBV4-1 to TRBJ2-6, with 13 positions matching TRBD2. V lost 6 bases, J lost 0 bases, and 5 bases stayed unmatched. Germline CDR1 reads MGHRA; CDR2 reads YSYEKL. The CDR3 spans 18 residues. The CDR3 bases are TGCGCCAGCAGTCGACTAGCGGGGGGTAGCTCTGGGGCCAACGTCCTGACTTTC. Translated: CASSRLAGGSSGANVLTF.

Concerning this clone: The germline gene is not matched at one end of the junction; a read error may be the cause. This sequence joins TRBV7-7 and TRBJ2-3; TRBD2 matches at 9 bases. From germline, CDR1 is SSHAT and CDR2 FNYEAQ (reference sequence). The CDR3 runs 15 residues. The DNA for the CDR3 is TGTGCTAGCAGCTCGGCGGGGGGGAGCACAGATACGCAGTATTTT. Its translation is CASSSAGGSTDTQYF.

The CDR3 loop is CASSESRDYGYTF. CDR3 nucleotide sequence: TGTGCCAGCAGTGAGAGCAGGGACTATGGCTACACCTTC. The chain recombines TRBV6-1 with TRBJ1-2; possibly TRBD1 for D (5 bases). Per germline, CDR1 MNHNS and CDR2 SASEGT. Trimming took 3 bases from V and 3 from J, leaving 8 bases between them. The CDR3 covers 13 residues.

V gene TRBV18 combines with J gene TRBJ1-3; TRBD1 matches 10 bases. The CDR3 has 19 amino acids. Germline CDR1 and CDR2: KGHSH and LQKENI. V shed 4 bases, J shed 6 bases, and the junction held 18 bases outside the gene matches. DNA of the CDR3: TGTGCCAGCTCACTTCTTCGTGACAGGGGGCGCTTGGCACCAAACACCATATATTTT. Protein product: CASSLLRDRGRLAPNTIYF.

The chain links TRBV5-1 to TRBJ1-4; D may be TRBD1 (5 bases). Germline V gene lookup returns CDR1 SGHRS and CDR2 YFSETQ. Trimming shortened V by 1 base and J by 8 bases, and 12 bases separated the two germline ends. The CDR3 spans 14 residues. The DNA of the CDR3 is TGCGCCAGCAGCTTGCTCGCGCAGGGCGAAAAACTGTTTTTT. As protein: CASSLLAQGEKLFF.

The chain couples TRBV5-4 to TRBJ2-5, with 8 bases aligning to TRBD2. Germline-derived CDR1 and CDR2 are SGHNT and YYREEE (reference sequence). V shed 4 bases, J shed 2 bases, and the junction held 16 bases outside the gene matches. There are 18 residues in the CDR3. The CDR3 region has the DNA TGTGCCAGCAGCCCCTTTTTGACCGGGGGGGGCCCACAAGAGACCCAGTACTTC. Amino acid sequence: CASSPFLTGGGPQETQYF. Variable domain in full (rest from reference TRBV5-4 and TRBJ2-5): ETGVTQSPTHLIKTRGQQVTLRCSSQSGHNTVSWYQQALGQGPQFIFQYYREEENGRGNFPPRFSGLQFPNYSSELNVNALELDDSALYLCASSPFLTGGGPQETQYFGPGTRLLVL.

This rearrangement joins TRBV3-1 (or the pseudogene TRBV3-2) to TRBJ1-6; possible D gene TRBD1, 6 bases. The germline gives CDR1 LGHDT, CDR2 YNNKEL (reference sequence). The CDR3 totals 15 residues. V was shortened by 4 bases and J by 6 bases, with 13 bases between the two germline ends. The CDR3 loop is CASSRGGQGNSPLHF. The CDR3 nucleotides read TGTGCCAGCAGCCGGGGGGGGCAGGGTAATTCACCCCTCCACTTT.

This clone has a single count. This sequence joins TRBV19 and TRBJ1-2, with TRBD1 as a possible D gene (5 bases). This CDR3 is built from 14 residues. Between the trimmed V and J ends, which lost 6 bases and 4 bases, there was a span of 15 bases. In germline, CDR1 is LNHDA, CDR2 SQIVND (reference sequence). CDR3 coding DNA: TGTGCCAGTAGGTCTTCGCGGGACTCCTATGGCTACACCTTC. This encodes CASRSSRDSYGYTF.

This rearrangement joins TRBV7-3 to TRBJ2-7; no firm D call. Trimming took off 0 bases at V and 2 bases at J, with 20 bases between the two ends. Germline V lookup: CDR1 SGHTA, CDR2 FQGTGA. The CDR3 is made up of 18 amino acids. DNA of the CDR3: TGTGCCAGCAGCTTAACCCCCTTCTCGGCGGTAACTGCCTACGAGCAGTACTTC. It is translated as CASSLTPFSAVTAYEQYF.